A single sample is the source of the 28 T cell receptor beta chains below, sequenced in a study of cytomegalovirus exposure and HLA in healthy donors (TCRdb year 2017). Receptor libraries were prepared by the immunoSEQ multiplex PCR assay. The multiplex PCR relied on a mix of 60 forward primers for TCR Vbeta segments and 13 reverse primers for TCR Jbeta segments. As stored in TCRdb, this immuneACCESS dataset retains in-frame rearrangements with V and J assigned. A fraction of the clones does not appear; measured against another copy, unresolved V genes explain less than half of the discrepancy, and the remainder lacks a known reason. Counted in this sample were 150,000 to 170,000 clones; around 75% of them appeared once. The top ten constitute over 1.1% of the sample. Material: PBMCs. These receptors were collected from a man aged 18 to 35 in good health and CMV-seronegative.

This clone was counted once. V is TRBV28 and J is TRBJ2-7; 11 bases map to TRBD2. The CDR3 has 12 amino acids. CDR1 and CDR2 from the germline V gene are MDHEN and SYDVKM. With V trimmed by 8 bases and J by 5 bases, 2 bases remained unmatched. CDR3 in DNA: TGTGCCAGCCTAGCGGGAGGAAACGAGCAGTACTTC. As protein: CASLAGGNEQYF.

The chain combines TRBV7-2 with TRBJ2-6; 8 nucleotides agree with TRBD1. The junction had 7 bases not matched to a gene; V was cut back by 8 bases and J by 1 base. CDR1 is SGHTA and CDR2 is FQGNSA in the germline V gene. This CDR3 region has 16 residues. The CDR3 DNA follows: TGTGCCAGCCGACAAACAGGGGGGTCTGGGGCCAACGTCCTGACTTTC. It is translated as CASRQTGGSGANVLTF.

The chain is built from TRBV7-9 and TRBJ2-1; D may be TRBD2 (7 bases). Trimming shortened V by 5 bases and J by 6 bases, and 20 bases separated the two germline ends. The CDR3 consists of 16 residues. Germline V gene lookup returns CDR1 SEHNR and CDR2 FQNEAQ (reference sequence). The CDR3 is CASSLRGASSGNEQFF. Written as DNA, the CDR3 is TGTGCCAGCAGCCTCCGGGGGGCTAGCAGTGGCAATGAGCAGTTCTTC.

Comments on this clone: The germline gene is not matched at one end of the junction; a read error may be the cause. The V and J genes are TRBV7-9 and TRBJ1-5; D gene uncertain. This CDR3 contains 12 residues. Germline V gene lookup returns CDR1 SEHNR and CDR2 FQNEAQ (reference sequence). CDR3 residues: CSSSSPDQPQHF. DNA of the CDR3: TGTTCCAGCAGCTCACCAGATCAGCCCCAGCATTTT. The full variable domain, with the rest looked up from reference TRBV7-9 and TRBJ1-5, is DTGVSQNPRHKITKRGQNVTFRCDPISEHNRLYWYRQTLGQGPEFLTYFQNEAQLEKSRLLSDRFSAERPKGSFSTLEIQRTEQGDSAMYLCSSSSPDQPQHFGDGTRLSIL.

This clone was seen only a few times. The genes are TRBV9 and TRBJ2-7, with 7 positions matching TRBD2. Trimming cost V 0 bases and J 2 bases; bases outside gene matches: 8. The CDR3 length is 16 residues. Germline loops: CDR1 SGDLS, CDR2 YYNGEE. Here the CDR3 DNA reads TGTGCCAGCAGCGTAGGTTATAGGGAGGGTACCTACGAGCAGTACTTC. Translating it yields CASSVGYREGTYEQYF.

The chain uses TRBV5-1 and TRBJ2-1, with D perhaps TRBD2 (5 bases). This CDR3 contains 12 residues. Trimming cost V 0 bases and J 13 bases, with 11 bases left between them. The V gene's germline CDR1 is SGHRS and CDR2 YFSETQ. This CDR3 reads CASSLAGGLQFF. The CDR3, as DNA: TGCGCCAGCAGCTTGGCTGGAGGACTTCAGTTCTTC.

This sequence joins TRBV19 and TRBJ2-3, with D perhaps TRBD2 (5 bases). Trimming removed 6 bases from V and 2 bases from J, with 12 bases in between. The CDR3 runs to 14 residues. Per germline, CDR1 LNHDA and CDR2 SQIVND (reference sequence). The chain's CDR3 is CASRGRGLTDTQYF. The CDR3 DNA is TGTGCCAGTAGGGGGAGAGGCCTCACAGATACGCAGTATTTT.

The chain has TRBV27 and TRBJ2-7, with 7 bases aligning to TRBD2. CDR1 is MNHEY and CDR2 is SMNVEV in the germline V gene (reference sequence). J lost 3 bases, V lost 3 bases, and 8 bases had no gene match. CDR3 size: 15 residues. The CDR3 reads CASSFYHGGSYEQYF. CDR3 sequence (DNA): TGTGCCAGCAGTTTCTACCACGGCGGGAGCTACGAGCAGTACTTC.

V is TRBV5-1 and J is TRBJ2-7; TRBD2 matches 8 bases. CDR3 length equals 13 residues. Germline V CDR1 and CDR2: SGHRS, YFSETQ. The J segment lost 6 bases and the V segment lost 5 bases, leaving 7 bases of the junction unmatched. In nucleotides, the CDR3 is TGCGCCAGCAGTCCAGCGGGAGCAGGCGAGCAGTACTTC. The encoded protein is CASSPAGAGEQYF.

This rearrangement joins TRBV5-4 to TRBJ1-1, with D hard to call. Trimming left V 0 bases short and J 4 bases short, with 10 bases between. The CDR3 has 14 amino acids. Looked up from germline, CDR1 is SGHNT and CDR2 is YYREEE (reference sequence). CDR3 in DNA: TGTGCCAGCAGCTTGGTTAGCGGAGGCACTGAAGCTTTCTTT. Its protein product is CASSLVSGGTEAFF.

This clone was counted a single time. This chain connects TRBV29-1 to TRBJ1-1; 8 nucleotides agree with TRBD1. The CDR3 loop spans 16 amino acids. Germline CDR1 is SQVTM and CDR2 is ANQGSEA. The CDR3 nucleotides read TGCAGACCTTACTGGCAGGGGGCTTCTTTAAACACTGAAGCTTTCTTT. Protein product: CRPYWQGASLNTEAFF.

The chain joins TRBV27 to TRBJ2-1; the match to TRBD2 covers 7 bases. CDR1 and CDR2 from the germline V gene are MNHEY and SMNVEV (reference sequence). The V segment lost 8 bases and the J segment 0 bases; nucleotides outside the gene matches: 10. The CDR3 length is 16 residues. CDR3: CASAGASGSSYNEQFF. CDR3 DNA: TGTGCCAGCGCTGGGGCTAGCGGAAGCTCCTACAATGAGCAGTTCTTC.

The genes are TRBV7-2 and TRBJ2-7, with TRBD2 matching over 9 bases. The CDR3 runs to 15 residues. Germline V CDR1 and CDR2: SGHTA, FQGNSA. After removal of 4 bases from V and 5 bases from J, the junction contained 9 bases not matched to a gene. Here the CDR3 reads CASSSSSGNRHEQYF. The DNA of the CDR3 is TGTGCCAGCAGCTCATCTAGCGGGAATCGACACGAGCAGTACTTC.

The chain recombines TRBV5-1 with TRBJ2-5; 7 bases fit TRBD1. Germline CDR1 and CDR2: SGHRS and YFSETQ. CDR3 size: 16 residues. V lost 4 bases and J lost 5; bases outside the gene matches: 14. This chain's CDR3 is CASSRRDRVLGETQYF. The CDR3, as DNA: TGCGCCAGCAGCCGGAGAGACAGGGTTTTGGGGGAGACCCAGTACTTC.

This sequence joins TRBV6-4 and TRBJ1-5; 10 bases align to TRBD1. Germline CDR1 is MRHNA and CDR2 is SNTAGT. J was trimmed by 7 bases and V by 5 bases; bases with no gene match: 11. The CDR3 totals 16 residues. The CDR3 coding sequence is TGTGCCAGCAGTTACCTTGTGGACAGGGGGGACCAGCCCCAGCATTTT. It codes for CASSYLVDRGDQPQHF.

The V gene is TRBV13, the J gene TRBJ2-3; 11 bases line up with TRBD2. The germline CDR1 and CDR2 sequences are PRHDT and FYEKMQ (reference sequence). The CDR3 runs to 21 residues. The trim removed 5 bases at V and 6 bases at J, leaving 25 bases unmatched. The CDR3 DNA reads TGTGCCAGCAGCAACTCGGGGGGGACGGCACTAGCGGGAGTGGCGTCCGATACGCAGTATTTT. Protein: CASSNSGGTALAGVASDTQYF.

The chain is built from TRBV6-6 and TRBJ2-1; D gene uncertain. The CDR3 is 13 residues long. The germline V and J ends were trimmed by 5 bases and 8 bases, with 13 bases remaining between them. Germline assignment: CDR1 MNHNY and CDR2 SVGAGI (reference sequence). The CDR3 DNA sequence: TGTGCCAGCAGTCCCCTCGTGTTCGATGAGCAGTTCTTC. It yields the protein CASSPLVFDEQFF.

The chain carries TRBV5-1 and TRBJ2-3, with D tentatively TRBD2 (6 bases). Trimming removed 4 bases from V and 1 base from J, with 19 bases in between. CDR3 length: 17 amino acids. The germline V gene encodes CDR1 SGHRS and CDR2 YFSETQ. DNA for the CDR3: TGCGCCAGCAGCGCCGGCGCGACCGCGGGACGCACAGATACGCAGTATTTT. Amino acids: CASSAGATAGRTDTQYF. Full variable domain (missing parts from reference TRBV5-1 and TRBJ2-3): KAGVTQTPRYLIKTRGQQVTLSCSPISGHRSVSWYQQTPGQGLQFLFEYFSETQRNKGNFPGRFSGRQFSNSRSEMNVSTLELGDSALYLCASSAGATAGRTDTQYFGPGTRLTVL.

J is TRBJ2-5 and V is TRBV7-2; no definite D call. The CDR3 is 13 residues long. Trimming took off 5 bases at V and 3 bases at J, with 10 bases between the two ends. Germline V CDR1 and CDR2: SGHTA, FQGNSA. CDR3 coding DNA: TGTGCCAGCAGCACCTATCTAGAAGAGACCCAGTACTTC. Protein product: CASSTYLEETQYF.

The V gene is TRBV19, the J gene TRBJ1-5; D gene uncertain. This CDR3 spans 13 amino acids. Germline V gene data show CDR1 as LNHDA and CDR2 as SQIVND (reference sequence). V lost 9 bases and J 5 bases, leaving 14 bases between the germline ends. CDR3 DNA: TGTGCCAGCTTGGGAGATTTCTATCAGCCCCAGCATTTT. Protein sequence: CASLGDFYQPQHF. Using reference TRBV19 and TRBJ1-5 for the parts outside the CDR3, the full variable domain is DGGITQSPKYLFRKEGQNVTLSCEQNLNHDAMYWYRQDPGQGLRLIYYSQIVNDFQKGDIAEGYSVSREKKESFPLTVTSAQKNPTAFYLCASLGDFYQPQHFGDGTRLSIL.

This sequence joins TRBV9 and TRBJ2-5; unclear D gene. Germline values: CDR1 SGDLS, CDR2 YYNGEE. This CDR3 has 16 amino acids. V was shortened by 2 bases and J by 5 bases, with 19 bases between the two germline ends. CDR3 coding DNA: TGTGCCAGCAGCGTGGGTTCAGGCCAGTGGGCGGAGACCCAGTACTTC. Amino acids: CASSVGSGQWAETQYF.

CDR3 nucleotides: TGTGCCTTAGTAGCGGGAGTGGTGTTTTTT. This codes for CALVAGVVFF. This chain links TRBV30 with TRBJ2-2; 9 bases align to TRBD2. With V trimmed by 7 bases and J by 15 bases, 6 bases remained unmatched. The V gene's germline CDR1 is GTSNPN and CDR2 SVGIG (reference sequence). The CDR3 runs 10 residues.

In its sample, this clone was seen a few times. The chain has TRBV10-3 and TRBJ2-3; TRBD2 agrees at 9 bases. CDR1 ENHRY and CDR2 SYGVKD come from the germline V gene. The CDR3 length is 18 residues. The trim removed 3 bases at V and 0 bases at J, leaving 10 bases unmatched. CDR3 residues: CAISDAGASGTSTDTQYF. The DNA of the CDR3 is TGTGCCATCAGTGATGCGGGGGCTAGCGGGACTAGCACAGATACGCAGTATTTT.

This clone was picked up a small number of times. This chain uses TRBV28 with TRBJ2-3, with no clear D. Trimming pared 5 bases from V and 2 bases from J, leaving 5 bases between. The CDR3 has 12 amino acids. CDR1 and CDR2 (germline): MDHEN, SYDVKM. The DNA for the CDR3 is TGTGCCAGCAGTGGAGACACAGATACGCAGTATTTT. The encoded protein is CASSGDTDTQYF.

This sequence joins TRBV19 and TRBJ2-2, with 10 bases matching TRBD2. V shed 6 bases, J shed 6 bases, and the junction held 10 bases outside the gene matches. The CDR3 extends over 16 amino acids. The germline CDR1 and CDR2 sequences are LNHDA and SQIVND (reference sequence). DNA of the CDR3: TGTGCCAGTAGCCCAACTAGCGGGAAACCCGCCGGGGAGCTGTTTTTT. It is translated as CASSPTSGKPAGELFF.

The V gene is TRBV4-1, the J gene TRBJ2-7; D is undetermined. The CDR3 covers 16 residues. Trimming took off 3 bases at V and 4 bases at J, with 19 bases between the two ends. The germline CDR1 and CDR2 sequences are MGHRA and YSYEKL. The CDR3 bases are TGCGCCAGCAGCCATTACCCCGGTCAGGATACTTACGAGCAGTACTTC. Translating gives CASSHYPGQDTYEQYF.

V usage is TRBV18 and J usage is TRBJ1-1; perhaps TRBD1 as D (6 bases). CDR1 and CDR2 from the germline V gene are KGHSH and LQKENI. The germline V and J ends were trimmed by 3 bases and 0 bases, with 11 bases remaining between them. The length of the CDR3 is 15 residues. In DNA, the CDR3 is TGTGCCAGCTCACCGGGGGCACCTGTGAACACTGAAGCTTTCTTT. It is translated as CASSPGAPVNTEAFF.

The chain combines TRBV19 with TRBJ2-1; a possible D gene is TRBD2 (6 bases). Germline V gene lookup returns CDR1 LNHDA and CDR2 SQIVND (reference sequence). Between the trimmed V and J ends, which lost 1 base and 4 bases, there was a span of 11 bases. The CDR3 length is 15 residues. This CDR3 reads CASSIVGGGYNEQFF. The CDR3 bases are TGTGCCAGTAGTATAGTCGGGGGAGGATACAATGAGCAGTTCTTC.